This passage covers 24 T cell receptor beta chains from one sample sequenced in a study of T cells in Graves' hyperthyroidism and ophthalmopathy. It was RNA transcripts that yielded the amplified TCR beta CDR3 regions. In the first-round RT-PCR of the TCR CDR3, the HTBI primer set was used. TCRdb reprocessed the multiplex PCR reads via MiXCR and lists one record per CDR3 protein. Among some 570,000 distinct CDR3 sequences listed, about 14% were seen once. Sample: blood. These receptors were collected from a young woman with Graves' ophthalmopathy.

This clonotype was seen a handful of times. The genes are TRBV7-2 and TRBJ1-1; D uncertain. The V gene's germline CDR1 is SGHTA and CDR2 FQGNSA. With 1 base removed from V and 4 bases from J, the gap between germline ends came to 22 bases. The CDR3 consists of 18 residues. In DNA, the CDR3 is TGTGCCAGCAGCTTAGTGTTGTTAGGGTATATGACCGGCACTGAAGCTTTCTTT. It specifies CASSLVLLGYMTGTEAFF. Looking up the rest from reference TRBV7-2 and TRBJ1-1 gives the full variable domain: GAGVSQSPSNKVTEKGKDVELRCDPISGHTALYWYRQSLGQGLEFLIYFQGNSAPDKSGLPSDRFSAERTGGSVSTLTIQRTQQEDSAVYLCASSLVLLGYMTGTEAFFGQGTRLTVV.

In its sample, this clonotype was seen a few times. This sequence joins TRBV20-1 and TRBJ2-7; 7 nucleotides agree with TRBD1. The germline CDR1 and CDR2 sequences are DFQATT and SNEGSKA (reference sequence). V lost 6 bases to trimming and J lost 6 bases; unmatched junction nucleotides: 11. The CDR3 covers 13 residues. The CDR3, as DNA: TGCAGTGCAAAGGGGACAGCCCACGTCGAGCAGTACTTC. It encodes CSAKGTAHVEQYF.

Many counts were recorded for this clonotype. The V and J genes are TRBV7-2 and TRBJ2-5; D may be TRBD2 (5 bases). The CDR3 consists of 15 residues. V was cut by 6 bases and J by 8 bases, with 22 bases left in between. Looked up from germline, CDR1 is SGHTA and CDR2 is FQGNSA. The CDR3: CASSPVRDTRGTQYF. CDR3 sequence (DNA): TGTGCCAGCAGTCCCGTCCGGGATACAAGAGGAACCCAGTACTTC.

This clonotype was picked up many times. The chain is built from TRBV5-6 and TRBJ1-6; D not resolved. CDR1 and CDR2 from the germline V gene are SGHDT and YYEEEE. V was cut by 4 bases and J by 3 bases, with 8 bases left in between. The CDR3 length is 14 residues. For the CDR3, the DNA is TGTGCCAGCAGCCACCGGGGCTATAATTCACCCCTCCACTTT. As protein: CASSHRGYNSPLHF.

In this sample, this clonotype turned up a few times. V and J are TRBV11-2 and TRBJ1-5, with D tentatively TRBD1 (5 bases). The CDR3 has 15 residues. Deletions cut 5 bases from V and 2 bases from J, with 13 bases between. Germline CDR1 and CDR2: SGHAT and FQNNGV. The CDR3 nucleotides read TGTGCCAGCAGCCCCGGGGGTTTTGGCAATCAGCCCCAGCATTTT. It translates to CASSPGGFGNQPQHF. Full variable domain (remainder filled in from reference TRBV11-2 and TRBJ1-5): EAGVAQSPRYKIIEKRQSVAFWCNPISGHATLYWYQQILGQGPKLLIQFQNNGVVDDSQLPKDRFSAERLKGVDSTLKIQPAKLEDSAVYLCASSPGGFGNQPQHFGDGTRLSIL.

This clonotype was seen at least ten times. The rearrangement joins TRBV6-2 or TRBV6-3 to TRBJ1-5; the D gene is possibly TRBD1 (6 bases). The length of the CDR3 is 17 residues. Trimming pared 0 bases from V and 3 bases from J, leaving 15 bases between. The V gene's germline CDR1 is MNHEY and CDR2 SVGEGT. Here the CDR3 reads CASSYSGARKVNQPQHF. The CDR3 DNA follows: TGTGCCAGCAGTTACTCGGGGGCGAGAAAGGTCAATCAGCCCCAGCATTTT.

This clonotype was seen repeatedly, ten times or more. The junction departs from germline at one end; a sequencing error may be responsible. V and J are TRBV11-1 and TRBJ1-2; 7 nucleotides line up with TRBD1. CDR1 is SGHAT, CDR2 FQDESV, per germline (reference sequence). The CDR3 runs to 16 residues. CDR3 in amino acids: CASSLGARTGSYGYTF. For the CDR3, the DNA is TGTGCCAGCAGTTTAGGTGCCAGGACAGGAAGCTATGGCTACACCTTC.

In this sample, this clonotype turned up many times. The chain recombines TRBV30 with TRBJ2-1; weak D call: TRBD1 (6 bases). Germline V lookup: CDR1 GTSNPN, CDR2 SVGIG (reference sequence). Trimming removed 6 bases at V and 5 bases at J, with 26 bases between. The CDR3 is 17 residues long. The CDR3 DNA sequence: TGTGCCTGCACCACCCGCCCGAACAGGGCGCCCGACAATGAGCAGTTCTTC. Its protein is CACTTRPNRAPDNEQFF.

This clonotype was seen ten or more times. This rearrangement joins TRBV7-2 to TRBJ2-1; TRBD1 might be the D (5 bases). The CDR3 contains 17 residues. Trimming stripped 2 bases from V and 5 bases from J, with 19 bases between. CDR1 and CDR2 from the germline V gene are SGHTA and FQGNSA. The CDR3, as DNA: TGTGCCAGCAGCTTAAACGGCTTAAGGGGCGCCCACAATGAGCAGTTCTTC. It is translated as CASSLNGLRGAHNEQFF.

This clonotype was picked up a small number of times. The CDR3 DNA reads TGTGCCAGCAGCTTGGCCACTTTATGGGTAGCCAAAAACATTCAGTACTTC. Protein sequence: CASSLATLWVAKNIQYF. V gene TRBV5-8 combines with J gene TRBJ2-4; D remains ambiguous. Per germline, CDR1 SGHTS and CDR2 YDEGEE. This CDR3 comprises 17 residues. The germline V and J ends were trimmed by 0 bases and 0 bases, with 13 bases remaining between them.

This clonotype was seen many times. The genes are TRBV24-1 and TRBJ2-3; D might be TRBD1 (5 bases). Per the germline V gene, CDR1 is KGHDR and CDR2 is SFDVKD. This CDR3 contains 13 residues. The V end was cut by 9 bases, the J end by 6 bases, with 15 bases between. The CDR3 loop is CATAQGMGDTQYF. The CDR3 coding sequence is TGTGCCACCGCGCAGGGCATGGGGGATACGCAGTATTTT.

The genes are TRBV2 and TRBJ2-7; 13 bases map to TRBD2. The CDR3 consists of 13 residues. V was clipped by 11 bases and J by 5 bases; unmatched bases: 6. Germline V lookup: CDR1 SNHLY, CDR2 FYNNEI. The CDR3 region is CAGWGLAGNEQYF. The CDR3 DNA is TGTGCCGGTTGGGGACTAGCGGGAAACGAGCAGTACTTC.

This sequence joins TRBV7-8 and TRBJ2-3, with 13 bases identical to TRBD2. The CDR3 totals 22 residues. The germline V gene encodes CDR1 SGHVS and CDR2 FQNEAQ. The trim removed 0 bases at V and 1 base at J, leaving 16 bases unmatched. This chain's CDR3 is CASSLAPPPPGLAGLRTDTQYF. The CDR3 coding sequence is TGTGCCAGCAGCTTAGCCCCCCCACCTCCGGGACTAGCGGGACTACGCACAGATACGCAGTATTTT.

This clonotype came up many times. This rearrangement joins TRBV19 to TRBJ2-7, with D tentatively TRBD1 or TRBD2 (5 bases each). Germline CDR1 reads LNHDA; CDR2 reads SQIVND (reference sequence). The CDR3 extends over 15 amino acids. Trimming stripped 5 bases from V and 0 bases from J, with 14 bases between. The CDR3 DNA sequence: TGTGCCAGTAGTCCCGGGGCGGACCACTCCTACGAGCAGTACTTC. Its protein product is CASSPGADHSYEQYF.

This clonotype was detected many times. The J gene is TRBJ2-7, the V gene TRBV28, with no clear D. The ends were cut back, 8 bases at V and 2 bases at J, with 13 bases in the middle. CDR3 size: 13 residues. Germline assignment: CDR1 MDHEN and CDR2 SYDVKM. DNA for the CDR3: TGTGCCAGCGGTCTGGCAGGTGCCTACGAGCAGTACTTC. This gives the protein CASGLAGAYEQYF.

This clonotype was counted ten times or more. The chain links TRBV28 to TRBJ2-7; TRBD2 is a possible D gene (6 bases). Per germline, CDR1 MDHEN and CDR2 SYDVKM. V lost 5 bases and J lost 3, with 17 bases in between. The CDR3 has 15 residues. CDR3 coding DNA: TGTGCCAGCAGTACTCGTTGGGGGGTAGGCTACGAGCAGTACTTC. Translating it yields CASSTRWGVGYEQYF.

In its sample, this clonotype was seen many times. The V and J genes are TRBV20-1 and TRBJ2-3; 9 bases are a match to TRBD2. Per the germline V gene, CDR1 is DFQATT and CDR2 is SNEGSKA (reference sequence). This CDR3 is 15 amino acids long. The ends lost 6 bases at V and 1 base at J; junction bases unmatched: 8. The CDR3 nucleotides read TGCAGTGCCCGAGCGGGAGGCCCTCGCACAGATACGCAGTATTTT. Residues: CSARAGGPRTDTQYF.

V gene TRBV6-1 combines with J gene TRBJ2-1; 9 bases are a match to TRBD1. The V and J ends lost 0 bases and 9 bases, in that order; junction bases with no gene match: 6. The V gene's germline CDR1 is MNHNS and CDR2 SASEGT. The CDR3 length is 15 residues. CDR3 loop: CASSEAGTGPGEQFF. The DNA for the CDR3 is TGTGCCAGCAGTGAAGCAGGGACAGGGCCCGGTGAGCAGTTCTTC.

This clonotype was counted many times. V gene TRBV28 combines with J gene TRBJ2-7; D not resolved. Germline assignment: CDR1 MDHEN and CDR2 SYDVKM. Trimming stripped 5 bases from V and 0 bases from J, with 14 bases between. The CDR3 sequence is 15 residues long. The CDR3 coding sequence is TGTGCCAGCAGTCCCGTTCCGAAAGCCTCCTACGAGCAGTACTTC. It codes for CASSPVPKASYEQYF.

As for this clonotype: At one end, the junction sequence differs from germline, possibly due to a read error. The genes are TRBV12-3 or TRBV12-4 and TRBJ2-2, with 9 bases fitting TRBD1. There are 16 residues in the CDR3. CDR3 amino acids: CASRFSGTGRSGELSF. CDR3 coding DNA: TGTGCCAGCAGATTCTCCGGGACAGGGCGCTCCGGGGAGCTGTCTTTT.

This chain connects TRBV25-1 to TRBJ1-2, with 10 bases matching TRBD1. CDR1 is MGHDK and CDR2 is SYGVNS in the germline V gene. The CDR3 length is 17 residues. V shed 2 bases, J shed 5 bases, and the junction held 11 bases outside the gene matches. The CDR3 reads CASSERGTGAPKYGYTF. The CDR3 DNA follows: TGTGCCAGCAGTGAAAGGGGGACAGGGGCCCCGAAGTATGGCTACACCTTC.

In this sample, this clonotype turned up many times. This chain links TRBV20-1 with TRBJ2-1, with 10 bases fitting TRBD2. This CDR3 comprises 15 residues. The trim removed 2 bases at V and 6 bases at J, leaving 7 bases unmatched. CDR1 DFQATT and CDR2 SNEGSKA come from the germline V gene (reference sequence). CDR3 amino acids: CSARKAGGPSNEQFF. Here the CDR3 DNA reads TGCAGTGCTAGAAAAGCGGGAGGGCCCAGCAATGAGCAGTTCTTC.

This clonotype was seen many times. The V and J genes are TRBV7-9 and TRBJ2-3; 11 bases align to TRBD2. CDR3 length: 17 residues. Looked up from germline, CDR1 is SEHNR and CDR2 is FQNEAQ (reference sequence). The V and J ends lost 0 bases and 5 bases, in that order; junction bases with no gene match: 7. CDR3 sequence: CASSLARISGRGDTQYF. For the CDR3, the DNA is TGTGCCAGCAGCTTAGCGCGTATTAGCGGGAGGGGAGATACGCAGTATTTT.

This clonotype was seen repeatedly, ten times or more. In nucleotides, the CDR3 is TGTGCCTGGAGACAGGGGGGAGTTTATTCACCCCTCCACTTT. It yields the protein CAWRQGGVYSPLHF. J is TRBJ1-6 and V is TRBV30; 8 bases match TRBD1. Per the germline V gene, CDR1 is GTSNPN and CDR2 is SVGIG (reference sequence). This CDR3 is 14 amino acids long. Trimming removed 3 bases from V and 8 bases from J; junction bases left unmatched: 6.